A single sample is the source of the 31 T cell receptor beta chains below, sequenced in a study of Siglec-9 on CD8 T cells in melanoma. The method was immunoSEQ multiplex PCR; TCRdb's version includes in-frame clones alone and lacks a portion of them. The sample lists tens of thousands of clones, more than 80% seen once, with about 6% in the top ten. The sample consisted of Siglec-9- CD8+ T cells sorted from blood. The source of these receptors is a human donor in good health.

V is TRBV12-5 and J is TRBJ2-5; D gene ambiguous. From germline, CDR1 is LGHNT and CDR2 FRNRAP. The CDR3 consists of 14 residues. V lost 1 base and J lost 4, with 10 bases in between. The CDR3 DNA sequence: TGTGCTAGTGGTTTGGCTCCGACCCCAGAGACCCAGTACTTC. Its protein is CASGLAPTPETQYF.

This clone was seen a single time. The V and J genes are TRBV9 and TRBJ2-7; D is undetermined. CDR1 and CDR2 (germline): SGDLS, YYNGEE. The CDR3 runs to 15 residues. Trimming removed 0 bases at V and 4 bases at J, with 14 bases between. The CDR3 loop reads CASSVALDPQYEQYF. The CDR3, as DNA: TGTGCCAGCAGCGTAGCATTGGATCCTCAATACGAGCAGTACTTC.

This clone was picked up one time. The V gene is TRBV28, the J gene TRBJ2-3; D not resolved. This CDR3 region has 15 residues. Per germline, CDR1 MDHEN and CDR2 SYDVKM. Trimming took 5 bases from V and 1 from J, leaving 13 bases between them. CDR3 sequence reads: CASSPSRSRTDTQYF. The CDR3 DNA reads TGTGCCAGCAGTCCTTCACGGAGTCGCACAGATACGCAGTATTTT.

The rearrangement links TRBV5-4 to TRBJ2-7; 12 nucleotides match TRBD2. Germline assignment: CDR1 SGHNT and CDR2 YYREEE (reference sequence). V was clipped by 4 bases and J by 1 base; unmatched bases: 3. This CDR3 region has 15 residues. CDR3 protein: CASSPSGGASYEQYF. The CDR3 DNA sequence: TGTGCCAGCAGCCCTAGCGGGGGGGCATCCTACGAGCAGTACTTC.

CDR3 nucleotides: TGTGCCAGCAGTCCACGGACAGTTTTTCAGGAGCAGTTCTTC. It specifies CASSPRTVFQEQFF. This chain links TRBV27 with TRBJ2-1; a weak D match, TRBD1 (6 bases). Germline lookup yields CDR1 MNHEY and CDR2 SMNVEV (reference sequence). CDR3 length: 14 amino acids. Trimming left V 5 bases short and J 10 bases short, with 18 bases between.

This clone was recorded once. At one boundary the junction diverges from the germline segment, which might be a read error. The CDR3 loop reads CASSVETGHGCTF. CDR3 sequence (DNA): TGTGCCAGCAGCGTAGAGACAGGGCATGGCTGCACCTTC. The V gene is TRBV9, the J gene TRBJ1-2; 7 nucleotides match TRBD1. This CDR3 contains 13 residues. Germline lookup yields CDR1 SGDLS and CDR2 YYNGEE.

CDR3 in amino acids: CARGQNTGELFF. Here the CDR3 DNA reads TGTGCCAGAGGACAGAACACCGGGGAGCTGTTTTTT. The chain links TRBV2 to TRBJ2-2; TRBD1 is a possible D gene (5 bases). Germline assignment: CDR1 SNHLY and CDR2 FYNNEI. Trimming pared 9 bases from V and 1 base from J, leaving 6 bases between. The CDR3 consists of 12 residues.

J is TRBJ2-3 and V is TRBV25-1; unclear D gene. The V and J ends lost 3 bases and 4 bases respectively, with 11 bases between them. From germline, CDR1 is MGHDK and CDR2 SYGVNS. This CDR3 comprises 14 residues. The CDR3 bases are TGTGCCAGCAGTGAGGGTGGTATCCCAGATACGCAGTATTTT. Translating it yields CASSEGGIPDTQYF. The entire variable domain, with the rest obtained from reference TRBV25-1 and TRBJ2-3, is as follows: EADIYQTPRYLVIGTGKKITLECSQTMGHDKMYWYQQDPGMELHLIHYSYGVNSTEKGDLSSESTVSRIRTEHFPLTLESARPSHTSQYLCASSEGGIPDTQYFGPGTRLTVL.

The chain uses TRBV18 and TRBJ1-3; a weak D match, TRBD1 (5 bases). From germline, CDR1 is KGHSH and CDR2 LQKENI. The CDR3 loop spans 19 amino acids. The V and J ends lost 3 bases and 1 base respectively, with 22 bases between them. CDR3 sequence: CASSPTYGTEEISGNTIYF. In DNA form, the CDR3 reads TGTGCCAGCTCACCGACCTACGGGACGGAAGAAATTTCTGGAAACACCATATATTTT.

This clone was detected a few times. The chain combines TRBV5-6 with TRBJ1-1; D is undetermined. V lost 0 bases to trimming and J lost 0 bases, with 9 bases between them. The germline CDR1 and CDR2 sequences are SGHDT and YYEEEE. This CDR3 is 15 amino acids long. CDR3 loop: CASSLGARMNTEAFF. The CDR3 nucleotides read TGTGCCAGCAGCTTGGGTGCACGGATGAACACTGAAGCTTTCTTT.

This clone appeared a few times. The V and J genes are TRBV27 and TRBJ2-7; TRBD2 is a possible D gene (6 bases). Germline lookup yields CDR1 MNHEY and CDR2 SMNVEV (reference sequence). The CDR3 contains 14 residues. Deletions cut 5 bases from V and 3 bases from J, with 14 bases between. The CDR3: CASSVRRDGYEQYV. The CDR3 region has the DNA TGTGCCAGCAGTGTCAGGCGGGACGGCTACGAGCAGTACGTC.

The chain links TRBV30 to TRBJ1-1, with 8 bases fitting TRBD1. Trimming at V came to 0 bases and at J to 3 bases, leaving 12 bases not matched to a gene. This CDR3 is built from 17 residues. Per the germline V gene, CDR1 is GTSNPN and CDR2 is SVGIG (reference sequence). CDR3 sequence (DNA): TGTGCCTGGAGTGTACCCCTCGCAGGGGGCGCCGACACTGAAGCTTTCTTT. Its protein product is CAWSVPLAGGADTEAFF.

V and J are TRBV21-1 and TRBJ2-1; the table's D call, TRBD2, has no DNA check behind it. TRBV21-1 is recorded as a pseudogene. This CDR3 has 10 amino acids. CDR3 amino acids: CRRAYNEQFF. CDR3 sequence (DNA): TGTAGGCGGGCCTACAATGAGCAGTTCTTC.

The chain joins TRBV30 to TRBJ2-7, with 7 bases aligning to TRBD2. The ends lost 7 bases at V and 1 base at J; junction bases unmatched: 10. The CDR3 runs to 14 residues. Germline CDR1 and CDR2: GTSNPN and SVGIG (reference sequence). Here the CDR3 DNA reads TGTGCCTTCCGCGGGGGATTTGGTTCCTACGAGCAGTACTTC. The encoded protein is CAFRGGFGSYEQYF.

This clone was picked up a small number of times. The chain is built from TRBV18 and TRBJ1-2; D not certain. This CDR3 is built from 15 residues. V was pared by 0 bases and J by 6 bases, with 14 bases between. Germline V gene data show CDR1 as KGHSH and CDR2 as LQKENI. The DNA for the CDR3 is TGTGCCAGCTCACCACCTGAGCAGAATCCACATGGCTACACCTTC. The encoded protein is CASSPPEQNPHGYTF.

The DNA for the CDR3 is TGTGCCAGCAGCCGGACTAGCGGGAGAGGGGGTGACGAGCAGTACGTC. Protein: CASSRTSGRGGDEQYV. The chain uses TRBV7-2 and TRBJ2-7; TRBD2 matches 13 bases. The CDR3 length is 16 residues. Germline lookup yields CDR1 SGHTA and CDR2 FQGNSA. Trimming removed 5 bases from V and 5 bases from J; junction bases left unmatched: 9.

The chain combines TRBV28 with TRBJ2-3; 13 bases align to TRBD2. Trimming removed 5 bases from V and 0 bases from J; junction bases left unmatched: 5. This CDR3 has 17 amino acids. Germline-derived CDR1 and CDR2 are MDHEN and SYDVKM. In DNA, the CDR3 is TGTGCCAGCAGTCCGCTGGGACTAGCGGGGAGCACAGATACGCAGTATTTT. It encodes CASSPLGLAGSTDTQYF.

This chain joins TRBV9 and TRBJ2-3; unclear D gene. The V end lost 4 bases, the J end lost 3 bases, and 12 bases lay between the germline ends. CDR3 size: 14 residues. Looked up from germline, CDR1 is SGDLS and CDR2 is YYNGEE. CDR3 amino acids: CASSQSRMTDTQYF. The CDR3 DNA sequence: TGTGCCAGCAGCCAGTCCAGAATGACAGATACGCAGTATTTT.

The chain carries TRBV5-3 and TRBJ2-5; D gene ambiguous. TRBV5-3 is reported as an ORF; its role is uncertain. CDR3 size: 15 residues. V was pared by 3 bases and J by 2 bases, with 14 bases between. The CDR3 sequence is CARSSSRRSQETQYF. In DNA form, the CDR3 reads TGTGCCAGAAGCTCCTCTAGGAGAAGTCAAGAGACCCAGTACTTC.

The V call is TRBV27, the J call TRBJ2-5; D is tentatively TRBD1 or TRBD2 (5 bases each). CDR1 and CDR2 from the germline V gene are MNHEY and SMNVEV (reference sequence). This CDR3 contains 13 residues. The V end lost 2 bases, the J end lost 5 bases, and 9 bases lay between the germline ends. The CDR3 region has the DNA TGTGCCAGCAGTTTAGGGGGATGGGAGACCCAGTACTTC. Translation gives CASSLGGWETQYF.

V is TRBV7-3 and J is TRBJ2-3; 12 bases fit TRBD2. The V gene's germline CDR1 is SGHTA and CDR2 FQGTGA. This CDR3 region has 14 residues. V was clipped by 7 bases and J by 6 bases; unmatched bases: 5. The CDR3 region has the DNA TGTGCCAGCACTCTAGCGGGGGGGCAGGATACGCAGTATTTT. Protein sequence: CASTLAGGQDTQYF.

The V gene is TRBV27, the J gene TRBJ2-3; 9 nucleotides align to TRBD2. Germline V lookup: CDR1 MNHEY, CDR2 SMNVEV (reference sequence). The CDR3 contains 15 residues. V shed 3 bases, J shed 1 base, and the junction held 2 bases outside the gene matches. The CDR3 DNA follows: TGTGCCAGCAGTTTCTTAGCGGGGGGCACAGATACGCAGTATTTT. Protein product: CASSFLAGGTDTQYF.

The sample holds a few counts of this clone. DNA of the CDR3: TGTGCCAGCAGGGACAGGGATAGCAATCAGCCCCAGCATTTT. Protein sequence: CASRDRDSNQPQHF. The chain uses TRBV19 and TRBJ1-5, with TRBD1 identical over 9 bases. The germline V gene has CDR1 LNHDA and CDR2 SQIVND (reference sequence). The CDR3 covers 14 residues. V lost 9 bases and J lost 0; bases outside the gene matches: 3.

This chain connects TRBV27 to TRBJ2-1, with TRBD1 as a possible D gene (6 bases). The germline V and J ends were trimmed by 7 bases and 8 bases, with 9 bases remaining between them. The CDR3 sequence is 11 residues long. Germline V CDR1 and CDR2: MNHEY, SMNVEV (reference sequence). As DNA, the CDR3 is TGTGCCAGCATACAGGGCCATGAGCAGTTCTTC. It translates to CASIQGHEQFF.

This clone has only a few counts. The CDR3: CASSEDDREAFF. The CDR3 DNA is TGTGCCAGCAGTGAAGATGACAGAGAAGCTTTCTTT. The chain employs TRBV25-1 and TRBJ1-1; TRBD1 might be the D (5 bases). CDR1 and CDR2 from the germline V gene are MGHDK and SYGVNS. This CDR3 is built from 12 residues. V was shortened by 2 bases and J by 8 bases, with 9 bases between the two germline ends.

The gene calls are TRBV27 and TRBJ2-1; TRBD1 matches 10 bases. The CDR3 runs 15 residues. In germline, CDR1 is MNHEY, CDR2 SMNVEV (reference sequence). The V gene end was trimmed by 6 bases and the J gene end by 8 bases; junction bases not matched to a gene: 10. The DNA for the CDR3 is TGTGCCAGCAGGCCCGACAGGGGGCGGCTCGATGAGCAGTTCTTC. Its translation: CASRPDRGRLDEQFF.

This clone was recorded once. The chain has TRBV30 and TRBJ2-2; D may be TRBD2 (5 bases). The CDR3 runs 15 residues. The germline V gene encodes CDR1 GTSNPN and CDR2 SVGIG (reference sequence). V dropped 0 bases and J dropped 3 bases, with 11 bases sitting between them. The DNA of the CDR3 is TGTGCCTGGAGTGTACGAGGGTGGTACACCGGGGAGCTGTTTTTT. Its protein product is CAWSVRGWYTGELFF.

V is TRBV16 and J is TRBJ2-1; TRBD2 matches 11 bases. Germline CDR1 is KGHSY and CDR2 is FQNENV. The length of the CDR3 is 18 residues. V gave up 2 bases and J gave up 6 bases; unmatched junction bases: 12. The CDR3 region is CASSQVPSGRPLGNEQFF. CDR3 in DNA: TGTGCCAGCAGCCAAGTTCCTAGCGGGAGGCCATTGGGCAATGAGCAGTTCTTC.

The V gene is TRBV7-9, the J gene TRBJ1-1, with D unclear. The CDR3 covers 12 residues. Between the trimmed V and J ends, which lost 5 bases and 4 bases, there was a span of 8 bases. Germline loops: CDR1 SEHNR, CDR2 FQNEAQ (reference sequence). Written as DNA, the CDR3 is TGTGCCAGCAGCCGGGGAGGCACTGAAGCTTTCTTT. Translation: CASSRGGTEAFF.

V gene TRBV15 combines with J gene TRBJ1-6; D unclear. The CDR3 is 19 residues long. Germline assignment: CDR1 LNHNV and CDR2 YYDKDF (reference sequence). V dropped 0 bases and J dropped 0 bases, with 15 bases sitting between them. This CDR3 reads CATSREGPDVSSYNSPLHF. CDR3 bases: TGTGCCACCAGCAGAGAAGGGCCTGATGTTAGCTCCTATAATTCACCCCTCCACTTT.

The chain employs TRBV29-1 and TRBJ1-2, with TRBD1 as a possible D gene (5 bases). Germline-derived CDR1 and CDR2 are SQVTM and ANQGSEA. There are 11 residues in the CDR3. V dropped 1 base and J dropped 8 bases, with 8 bases sitting between them. The CDR3 DNA reads as TGCAGCGTTGAAGTCAGGGCCGGCTACACCTTC. It translates to CSVEVRAGYTF.